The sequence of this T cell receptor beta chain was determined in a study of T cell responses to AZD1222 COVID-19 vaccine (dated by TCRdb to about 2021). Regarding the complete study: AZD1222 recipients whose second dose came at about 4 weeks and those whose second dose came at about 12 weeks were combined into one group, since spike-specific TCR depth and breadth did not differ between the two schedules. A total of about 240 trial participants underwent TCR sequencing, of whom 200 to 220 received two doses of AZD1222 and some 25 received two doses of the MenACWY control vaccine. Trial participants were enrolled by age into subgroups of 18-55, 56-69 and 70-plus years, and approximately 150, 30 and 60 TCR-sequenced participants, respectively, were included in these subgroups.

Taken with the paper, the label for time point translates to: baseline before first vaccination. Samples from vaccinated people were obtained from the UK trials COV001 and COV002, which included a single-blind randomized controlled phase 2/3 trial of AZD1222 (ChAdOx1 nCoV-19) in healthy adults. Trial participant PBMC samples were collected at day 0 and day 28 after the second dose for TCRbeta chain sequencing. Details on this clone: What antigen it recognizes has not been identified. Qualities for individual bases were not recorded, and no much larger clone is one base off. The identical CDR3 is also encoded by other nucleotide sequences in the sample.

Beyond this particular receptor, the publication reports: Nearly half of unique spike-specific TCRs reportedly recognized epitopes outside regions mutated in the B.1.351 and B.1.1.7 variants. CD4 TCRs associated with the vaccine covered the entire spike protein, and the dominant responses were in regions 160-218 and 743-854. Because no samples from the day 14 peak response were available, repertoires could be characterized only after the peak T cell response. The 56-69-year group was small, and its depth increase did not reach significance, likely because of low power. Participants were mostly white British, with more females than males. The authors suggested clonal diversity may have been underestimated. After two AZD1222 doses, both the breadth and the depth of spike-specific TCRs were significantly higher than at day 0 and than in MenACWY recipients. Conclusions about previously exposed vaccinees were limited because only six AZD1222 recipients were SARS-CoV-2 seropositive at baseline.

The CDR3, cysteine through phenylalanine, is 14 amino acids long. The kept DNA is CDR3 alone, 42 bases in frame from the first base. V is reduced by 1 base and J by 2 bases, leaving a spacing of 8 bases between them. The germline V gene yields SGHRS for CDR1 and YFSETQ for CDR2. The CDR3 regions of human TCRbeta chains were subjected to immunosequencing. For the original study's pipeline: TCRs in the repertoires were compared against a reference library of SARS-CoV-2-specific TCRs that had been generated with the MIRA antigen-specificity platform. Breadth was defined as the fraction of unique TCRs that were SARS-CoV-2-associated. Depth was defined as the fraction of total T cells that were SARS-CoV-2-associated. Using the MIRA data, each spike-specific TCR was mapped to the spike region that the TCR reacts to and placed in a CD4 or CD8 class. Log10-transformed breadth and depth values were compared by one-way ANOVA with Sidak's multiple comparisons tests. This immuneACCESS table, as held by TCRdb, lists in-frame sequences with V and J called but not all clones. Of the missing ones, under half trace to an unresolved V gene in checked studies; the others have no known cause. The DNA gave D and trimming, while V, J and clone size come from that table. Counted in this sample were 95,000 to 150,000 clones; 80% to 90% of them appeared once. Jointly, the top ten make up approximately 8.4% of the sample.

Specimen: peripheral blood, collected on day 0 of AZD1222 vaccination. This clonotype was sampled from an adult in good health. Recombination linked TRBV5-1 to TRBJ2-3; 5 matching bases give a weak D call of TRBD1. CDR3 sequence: CASSLPGSTDTQYF. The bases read TGCGCCAGCAGCTTGCCAGGGTCCACAGATACGCAGTATTTT.